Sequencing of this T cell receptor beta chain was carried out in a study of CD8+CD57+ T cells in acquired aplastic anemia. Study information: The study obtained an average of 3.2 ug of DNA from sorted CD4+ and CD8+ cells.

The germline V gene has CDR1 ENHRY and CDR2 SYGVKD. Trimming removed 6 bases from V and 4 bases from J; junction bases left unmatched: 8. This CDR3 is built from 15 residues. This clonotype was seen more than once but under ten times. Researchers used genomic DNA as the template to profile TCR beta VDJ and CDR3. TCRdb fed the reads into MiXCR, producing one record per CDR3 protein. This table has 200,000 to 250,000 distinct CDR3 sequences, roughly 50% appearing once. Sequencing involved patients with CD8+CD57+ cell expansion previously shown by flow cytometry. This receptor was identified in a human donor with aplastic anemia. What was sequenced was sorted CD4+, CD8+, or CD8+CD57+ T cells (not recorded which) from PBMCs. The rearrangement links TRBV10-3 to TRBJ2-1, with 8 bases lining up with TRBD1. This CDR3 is CAIRATGQGYNEQFF. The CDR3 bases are TGTGCCATCAGGGCTACCGGACAGGGATACAATGAGCAGTTCTTC.